This record looks at one T cell receptor (beta chain) sequence and its context. Its target is not known. The germline CDR1 and CDR2 sequences are SQVTM and ANQGSEA. V was cut by 4 bases and J by 2 bases, with 13 bases left in between. This CDR3 comprises 14 residues. As part of sample collection, lesional scalp punch biopsies and peripheral blood were taken from alopecia areata patients. RNA, once extracted, was reverse transcribed into cDNA for use as the sequencing template. Some clones are missing from TCRdb's copy, which holds only in-frame ones; the method was immunoSEQ multiplex PCR. The top ten hold more than 0.95% of the sample, which has a few hundred thousand clones, 67% seen once. These data come from a study of CD8+ T cells in alopecia areata. Study information: Those treated were given oral tofacitinib at 5 to 10 mg twice daily. Findings and caveats of the study: Relative to normal scalp, lesional scalp, especially alopecia totalis/universalis, showed higher clonality.

The J gene is TRBJ2-3, the V gene TRBV29-1; D is uncertain. This sequence originates from a human donor with alopecia areata. The input for sequencing was CD4+ T cells sorted from blood, taken at week 0. The CDR3 protein is CSVVVGGFTDTQYF. In DNA form, the CDR3 reads TGCAGCGTTGTGGTTGGTGGGTTCACAGATACGCAGTATTTT.